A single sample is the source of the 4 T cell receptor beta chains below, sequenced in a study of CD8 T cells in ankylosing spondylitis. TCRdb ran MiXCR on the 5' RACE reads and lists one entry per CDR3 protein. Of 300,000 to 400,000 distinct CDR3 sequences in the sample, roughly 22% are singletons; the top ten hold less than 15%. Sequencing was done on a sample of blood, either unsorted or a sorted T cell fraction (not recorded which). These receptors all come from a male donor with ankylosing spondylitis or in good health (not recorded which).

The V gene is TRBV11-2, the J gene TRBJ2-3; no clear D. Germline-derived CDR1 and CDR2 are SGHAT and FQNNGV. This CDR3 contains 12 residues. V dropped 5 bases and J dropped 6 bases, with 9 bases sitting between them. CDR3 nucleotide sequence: TGTGCCAGCAGCCGTAAAGCGGATACGCAGTATTTT. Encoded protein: CASSRKADTQYF.

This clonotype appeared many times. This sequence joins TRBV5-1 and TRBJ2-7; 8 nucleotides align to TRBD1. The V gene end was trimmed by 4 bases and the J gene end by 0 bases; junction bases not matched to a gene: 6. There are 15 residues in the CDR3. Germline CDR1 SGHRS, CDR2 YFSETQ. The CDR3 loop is CASSVGQDLSYEQYF. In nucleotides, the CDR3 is TGCGCCAGCAGCGTGGGACAGGACCTCTCCTACGAGCAGTACTTC.

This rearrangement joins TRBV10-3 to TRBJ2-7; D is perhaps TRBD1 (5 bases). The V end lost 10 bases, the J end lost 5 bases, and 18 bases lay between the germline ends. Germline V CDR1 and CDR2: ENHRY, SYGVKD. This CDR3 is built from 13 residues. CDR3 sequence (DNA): TGTGCCAACACCCGCAGGGAAAGGCACGAGCAGTACTTC. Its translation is CANTRRERHEQYF.

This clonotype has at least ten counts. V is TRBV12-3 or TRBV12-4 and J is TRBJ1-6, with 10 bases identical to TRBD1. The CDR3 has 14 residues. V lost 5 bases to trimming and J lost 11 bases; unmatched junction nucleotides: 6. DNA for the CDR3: TGTGCCAGCAGTCGGGGGGACAGGGGTACACCCCTCCACTTT. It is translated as CASSRGDRGTPLHF.